This TCR beta chain comes out of a study of blood T cells in healthy people across ages. Findings and limits, study-wide: Estimated diversity that came from one million T cells was considered an underestimate. With naive T cell percentage, TCR beta diversity showed a strong correlation.

Next came a second PCR, run for 7 to 11 cycles, which used a sample-barcoded 5' primer along with a J-beta primer mix. MiXCR, applied by TCRdb to the 5' RACE reads, yields one record per CDR3 protein. The table records about 720,000 distinct CDR3 sequences, around 25% of them present only once. The CDR3 has 15 residues. Germline lookup yields CDR1 SGHTA and CDR2 FQGNSA. This clonotype was picked up a small number of times. Antigen: not known. These same data were also listed under a study on T cells of mothers and their children.

This chain uses TRBV7-2 with TRBJ2-5; D gene unclear. The J call may not be correct, given that the DNA end is closer to TRBJ2-7. Source material: blood. This TCR was sampled from a boy younger than 18 in good health. The CDR3 reads CASSLEARASYEQYF. In DNA, the CDR3 is TGTGCCAGCAGCTTAGAGGCCCGGGCCTCCTACGAGCAGTACTTC.